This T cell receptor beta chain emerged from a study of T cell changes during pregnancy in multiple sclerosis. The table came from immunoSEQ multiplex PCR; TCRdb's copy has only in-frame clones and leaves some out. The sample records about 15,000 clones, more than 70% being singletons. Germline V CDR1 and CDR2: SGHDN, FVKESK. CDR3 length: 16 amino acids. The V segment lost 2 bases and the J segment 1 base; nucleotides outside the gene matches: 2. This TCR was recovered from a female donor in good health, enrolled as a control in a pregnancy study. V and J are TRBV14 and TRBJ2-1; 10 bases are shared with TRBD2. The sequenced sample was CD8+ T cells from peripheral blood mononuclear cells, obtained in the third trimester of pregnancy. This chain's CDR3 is CASSQSAGGSYNEQFF. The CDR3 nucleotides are TGTGCCAGCAGCCAATCAGCGGGAGGGTCCTACAATGAGCAGTTCTTC.